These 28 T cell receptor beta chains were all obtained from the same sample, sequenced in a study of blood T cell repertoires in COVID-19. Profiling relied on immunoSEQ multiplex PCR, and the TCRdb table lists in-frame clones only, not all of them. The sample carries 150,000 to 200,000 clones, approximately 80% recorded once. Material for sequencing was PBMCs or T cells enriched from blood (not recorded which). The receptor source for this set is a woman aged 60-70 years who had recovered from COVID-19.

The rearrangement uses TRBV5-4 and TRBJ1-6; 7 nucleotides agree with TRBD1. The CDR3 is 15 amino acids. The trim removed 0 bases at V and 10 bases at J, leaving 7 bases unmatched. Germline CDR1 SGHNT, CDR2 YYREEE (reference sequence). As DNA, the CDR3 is TGTGCCAGCAGCTTGGAGACAGGGACGGGGTCACCCCTCCACTTT. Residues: CASSLETGTGSPLHF. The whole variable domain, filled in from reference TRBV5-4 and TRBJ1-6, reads ETGVTQSPTHLIKTRGQQVTLRCSSQSGHNTVSWYQQALGQGPQFIFQYYREEENGRGNFPPRFSGLQFPNYSSELNVNALELDDSALYLCASSLETGTGSPLHFGNGTRLTVT.

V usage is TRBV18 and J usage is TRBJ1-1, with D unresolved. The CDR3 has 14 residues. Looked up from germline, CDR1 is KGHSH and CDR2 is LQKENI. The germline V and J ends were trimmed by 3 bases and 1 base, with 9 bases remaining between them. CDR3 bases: TGTGCCAGCTCACCTATGTCAGAGAACACTGAAGCTTTCTTT. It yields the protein CASSPMSENTEAFF.

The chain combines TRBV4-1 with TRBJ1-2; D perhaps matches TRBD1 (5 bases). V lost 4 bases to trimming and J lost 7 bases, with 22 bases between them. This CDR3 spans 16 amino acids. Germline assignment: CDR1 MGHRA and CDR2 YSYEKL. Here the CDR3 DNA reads TGCGCCAGCAGCCCGCGCGAAGGGGCGGACCAGACTGGCTACACCTTC. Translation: CASSPREGADQTGYTF.

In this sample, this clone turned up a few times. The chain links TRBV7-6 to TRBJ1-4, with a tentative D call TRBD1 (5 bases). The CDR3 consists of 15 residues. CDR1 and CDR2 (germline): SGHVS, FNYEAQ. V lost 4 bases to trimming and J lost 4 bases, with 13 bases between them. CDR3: CASSSSPGGNEKLFF. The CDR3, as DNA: TGTGCCAGCAGCTCATCCCCCGGGGGTAATGAAAAACTGTTTTTT.

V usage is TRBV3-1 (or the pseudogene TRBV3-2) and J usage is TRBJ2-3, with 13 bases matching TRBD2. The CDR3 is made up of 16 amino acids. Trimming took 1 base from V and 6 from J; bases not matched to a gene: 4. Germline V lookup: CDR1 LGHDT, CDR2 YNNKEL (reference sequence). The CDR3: CASSQGTSGSWDTQYF. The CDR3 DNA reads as TGTGCCAGCAGCCAAGGGACTAGCGGGAGCTGGGATACGCAGTATTTT.

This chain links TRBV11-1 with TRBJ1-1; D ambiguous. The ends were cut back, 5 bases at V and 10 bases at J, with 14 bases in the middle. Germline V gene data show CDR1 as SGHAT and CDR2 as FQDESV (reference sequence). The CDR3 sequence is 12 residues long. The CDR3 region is CASSLPGIGAFF. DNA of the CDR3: TGTGCCAGCAGCCTACCGGGAATCGGAGCTTTCTTT.

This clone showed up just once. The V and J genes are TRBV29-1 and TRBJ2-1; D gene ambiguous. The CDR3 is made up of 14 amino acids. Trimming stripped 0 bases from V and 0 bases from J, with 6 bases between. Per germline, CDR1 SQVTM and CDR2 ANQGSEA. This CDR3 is CSVEDRDSYNEQFF. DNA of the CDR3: TGCAGCGTTGAAGATCGAGACTCCTACAATGAGCAGTTCTTC.

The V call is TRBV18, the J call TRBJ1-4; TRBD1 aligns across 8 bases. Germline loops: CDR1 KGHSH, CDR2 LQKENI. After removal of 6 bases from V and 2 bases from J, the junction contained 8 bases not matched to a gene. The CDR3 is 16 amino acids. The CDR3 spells CASSPTGVGTNEKLFF. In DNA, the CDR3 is TGTGCCAGCTCCCCGACAGGGGTCGGGACTAATGAAAAACTGTTTTTT.

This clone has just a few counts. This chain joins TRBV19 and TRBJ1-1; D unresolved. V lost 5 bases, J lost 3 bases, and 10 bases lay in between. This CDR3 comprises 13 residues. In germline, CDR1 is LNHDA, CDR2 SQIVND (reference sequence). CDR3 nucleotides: TGTGCCAGTAGTGGACGGGATTACACTGAAGCTTTCTTT. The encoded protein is CASSGRDYTEAFF.

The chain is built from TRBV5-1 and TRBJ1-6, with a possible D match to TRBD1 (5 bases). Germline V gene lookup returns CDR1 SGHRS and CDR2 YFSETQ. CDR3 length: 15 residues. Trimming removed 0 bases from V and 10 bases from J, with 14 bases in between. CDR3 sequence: CASSLEAGRDSPLHF. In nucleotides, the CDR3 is TGCGCCAGCAGCTTGGAGGCAGGGAGGGACTCACCCCTCCACTTT.

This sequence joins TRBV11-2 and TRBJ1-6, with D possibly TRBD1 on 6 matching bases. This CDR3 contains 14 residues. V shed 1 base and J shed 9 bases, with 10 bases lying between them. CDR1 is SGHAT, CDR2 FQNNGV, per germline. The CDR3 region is CASSLGTETSPLHF. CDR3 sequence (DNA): TGTGCCAGCAGCTTAGGGACAGAAACTTCACCCCTCCACTTT.

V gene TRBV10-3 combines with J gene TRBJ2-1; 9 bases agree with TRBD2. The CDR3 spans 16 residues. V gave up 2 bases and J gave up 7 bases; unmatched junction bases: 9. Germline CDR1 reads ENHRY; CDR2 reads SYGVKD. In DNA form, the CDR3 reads TGTGCCATCAGTGAGGCTAGCGGGGACCAAAAAAATGAGCAGTTCTTC. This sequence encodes CAISEASGDQKNEQFF.

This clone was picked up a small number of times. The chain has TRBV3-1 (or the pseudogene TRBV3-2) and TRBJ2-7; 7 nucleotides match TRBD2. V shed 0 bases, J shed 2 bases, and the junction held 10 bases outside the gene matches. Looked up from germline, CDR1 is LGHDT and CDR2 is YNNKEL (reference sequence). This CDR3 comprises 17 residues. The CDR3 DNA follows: TGTGCCAGCAGCCAAGATTGGCGAGCGGGAAGTCCCTACGAGCAGTACTTC. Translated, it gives CASSQDWRAGSPYEQYF.

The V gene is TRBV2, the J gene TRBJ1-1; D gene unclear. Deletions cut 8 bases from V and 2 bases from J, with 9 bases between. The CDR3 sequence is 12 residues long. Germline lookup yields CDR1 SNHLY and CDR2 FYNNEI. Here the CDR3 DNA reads TGTGCCAGCGATGGAGCTAACACTGAAGCTTTCTTT. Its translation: CASDGANTEAFF.

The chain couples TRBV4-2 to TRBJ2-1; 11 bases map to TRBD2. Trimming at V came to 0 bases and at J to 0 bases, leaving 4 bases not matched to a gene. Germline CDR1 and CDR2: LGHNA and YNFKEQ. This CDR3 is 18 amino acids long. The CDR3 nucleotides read TGTGCCAGCAGCCAAGATTTACTAGCGGGAGCCTCCTACAATGAGCAGTTCTTC. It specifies CASSQDLLAGASYNEQFF.

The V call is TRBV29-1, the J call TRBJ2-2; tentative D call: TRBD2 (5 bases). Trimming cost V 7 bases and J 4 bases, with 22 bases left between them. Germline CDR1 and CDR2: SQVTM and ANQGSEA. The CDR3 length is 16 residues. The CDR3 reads CSAFFLGVDFTGELFF. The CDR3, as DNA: TGCAGCGCCTTCTTTCTCGGGGTCGATTTCACCGGGGAGCTGTTTTTT.

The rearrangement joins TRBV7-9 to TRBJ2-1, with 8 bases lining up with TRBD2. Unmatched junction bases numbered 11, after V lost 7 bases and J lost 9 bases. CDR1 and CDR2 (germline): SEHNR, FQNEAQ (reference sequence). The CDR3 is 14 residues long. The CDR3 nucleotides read TGTGCCAGCAAGAGCGGGAGAACGACGGGTGAGCAGTTCTTC. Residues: CASKSGRTTGEQFF.

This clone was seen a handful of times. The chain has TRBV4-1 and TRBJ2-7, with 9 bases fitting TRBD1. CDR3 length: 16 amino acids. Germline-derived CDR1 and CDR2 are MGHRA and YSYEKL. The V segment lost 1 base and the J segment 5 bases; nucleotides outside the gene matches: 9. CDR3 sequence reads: CASSQGQTGQGDEQYF. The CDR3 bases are TGCGCCAGCAGCCAAGGGCAAACGGGACAGGGCGACGAGCAGTACTTC.

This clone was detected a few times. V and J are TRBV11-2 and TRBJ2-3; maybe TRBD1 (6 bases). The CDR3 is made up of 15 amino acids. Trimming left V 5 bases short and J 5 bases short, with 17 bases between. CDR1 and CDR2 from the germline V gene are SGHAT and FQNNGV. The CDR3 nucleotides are TGTGCCAGCAGCCCCATAGGGGGAAGAGGAGATACGCAGTATTTT. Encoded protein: CASSPIGGRGDTQYF.

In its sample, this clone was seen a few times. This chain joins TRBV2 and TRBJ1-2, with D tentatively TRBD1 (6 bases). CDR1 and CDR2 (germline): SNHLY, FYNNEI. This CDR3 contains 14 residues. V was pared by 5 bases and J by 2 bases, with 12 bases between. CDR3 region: CASSRDTGNYGYTF. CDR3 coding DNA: TGTGCCAGCAGTCGAGACACAGGGAACTATGGCTACACCTTC.

Written as DNA, the CDR3 is TGTGCCAGCAGTTACGGGACAGGGTCCTACAATGAGCAGTTCTTC. This gives the protein CASSYGTGSYNEQFF. This chain connects TRBV6-5 to TRBJ2-1; the match to TRBD1 covers 9 bases. Germline V gene lookup returns CDR1 MNHEY and CDR2 SVGAGI. The CDR3 is 15 residues long. Trimming removed 2 bases from V and 1 base from J; junction bases left unmatched: 0.

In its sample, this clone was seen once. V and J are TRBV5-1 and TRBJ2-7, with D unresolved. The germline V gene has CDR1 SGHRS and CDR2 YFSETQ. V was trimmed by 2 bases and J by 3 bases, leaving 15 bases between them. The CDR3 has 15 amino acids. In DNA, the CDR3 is TGCGCCAGCAGCTTAAGTCCCCTTAAGCTCTACGAGCAGTACTTC. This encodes CASSLSPLKLYEQYF.

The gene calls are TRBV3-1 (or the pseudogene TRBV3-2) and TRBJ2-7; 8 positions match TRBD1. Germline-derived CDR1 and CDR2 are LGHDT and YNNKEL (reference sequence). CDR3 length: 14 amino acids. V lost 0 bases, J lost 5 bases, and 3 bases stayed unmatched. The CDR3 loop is CASSQEDRDHEQYF. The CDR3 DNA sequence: TGTGCCAGCAGCCAAGAGGACAGGGACCACGAGCAGTACTTC.

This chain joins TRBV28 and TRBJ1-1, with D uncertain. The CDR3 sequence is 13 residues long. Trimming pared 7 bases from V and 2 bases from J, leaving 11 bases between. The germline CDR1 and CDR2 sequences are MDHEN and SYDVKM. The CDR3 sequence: CASTLPYNTEAFF. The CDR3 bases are TGTGCCAGCACCCTACCTTATAACACTGAAGCTTTCTTT.

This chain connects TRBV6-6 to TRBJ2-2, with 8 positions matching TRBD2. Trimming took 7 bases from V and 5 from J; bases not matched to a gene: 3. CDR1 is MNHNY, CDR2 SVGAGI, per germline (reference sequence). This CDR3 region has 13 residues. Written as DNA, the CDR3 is TGTGCCAGCATGGCGGGGGGAACCGGGGAGCTGTTTTTT. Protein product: CASMAGGTGELFF.

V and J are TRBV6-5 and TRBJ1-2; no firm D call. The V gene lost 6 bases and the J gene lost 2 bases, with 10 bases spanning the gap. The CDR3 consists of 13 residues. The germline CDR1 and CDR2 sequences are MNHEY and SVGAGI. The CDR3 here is CASRQTVNYGYTF. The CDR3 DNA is TGTGCCAGCAGGCAAACAGTCAACTATGGCTACACCTTC.

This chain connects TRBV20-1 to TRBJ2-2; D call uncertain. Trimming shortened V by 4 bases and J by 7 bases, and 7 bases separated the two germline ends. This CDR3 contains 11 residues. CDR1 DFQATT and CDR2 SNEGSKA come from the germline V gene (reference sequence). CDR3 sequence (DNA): TGCAGTGCTAAGTCTAACGGGGAGCTGTTTTTT. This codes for CSAKSNGELFF.

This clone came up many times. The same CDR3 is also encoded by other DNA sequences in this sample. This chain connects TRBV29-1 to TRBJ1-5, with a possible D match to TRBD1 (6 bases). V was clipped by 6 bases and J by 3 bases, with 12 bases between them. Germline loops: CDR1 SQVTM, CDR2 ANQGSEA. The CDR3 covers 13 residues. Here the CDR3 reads CSVRDNHNQPQHF. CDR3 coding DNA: TGCAGCGTCCGGGACAATCACAATCAGCCCCAGCATTTT.